The 30 T cell receptor beta chains listed next were all sequenced from one sample in a study of Ad26.COV2.S vaccination and SARS-CoV-2 variants. This table comes from immunoSEQ multiplex PCR, and its TCRdb copy is limited to in-frame clones, with some not included. The sample shows 250,000 or so clones, roughly 89% of them seen only once. Treatment of the sample: 19 received Ad26.COV2.S at low or high dose, single or two shots; a few received placebo; per-sample allocation not given. The samples were gathered on day 63 after the first injection of vaccine or placebo. The source was peripheral blood, collected in a trial of Ad26.COV2.S vaccine versus placebo. These TCRs come from a person aged 18 to 59 who received the Ad26.COV2.S COVID-19 vaccine or a placebo.

The V and J genes are TRBV2 and TRBJ1-5; weak D call: TRBD1 (6 bases). Germline V gene lookup returns CDR1 SNHLY and CDR2 FYNNEI. The ends were cut back, 4 bases at V and 5 bases at J, with 6 bases in the middle. The CDR3 extends over 12 amino acids. The CDR3 loop reads CASSAGDQPQHF. The CDR3 nucleotides are TGTGCCAGCAGTGCAGGGGATCAGCCCCAGCATTTT.

A single count supports this clone. The chain has TRBV18 and TRBJ2-7, with 9 bases aligning to TRBD2. The CDR3 loop spans 16 amino acids. Germline-derived CDR1 and CDR2 are KGHSH and LQKENI. V trimming: 3 bases; J trimming: 6 bases; junction bases outside the gene matches: 12. This CDR3 reads CASSPSGLASLSEQYV. The CDR3 DNA reads TGTGCCAGCTCACCCTCGGGACTAGCATCATTGTCCGAGCAGTACGTC.

The V and J genes are TRBV6-5 and TRBJ1-5, with D unclear. Germline assignment: CDR1 MNHEY and CDR2 SVGAGI. The CDR3 is made up of 13 amino acids. Trimming cost V 6 bases and J 0 bases, with 6 bases left between them. In nucleotides, the CDR3 is TGTGCCAGCAGGCGCGTTAGCAATCAGCCCCAGCATTTT. Translated: CASRRVSNQPQHF.

This clone showed up just a few times. The CDR3 sequence is CASSQALGQPQHF. The CDR3 region has the DNA TGTGCCAGCAGCCAAGCGCTCGGTCAGCCCCAGCATTTT. V gene TRBV14 combines with J gene TRBJ1-5; D is unresolved. Germline V lookup: CDR1 SGHDN, CDR2 FVKESK. This CDR3 contains 13 residues. Trimming removed 1 base at V and 6 bases at J, with 7 bases between. Using reference TRBV14 and TRBJ1-5 for the parts outside the CDR3, the full variable domain is EAGVTQFPSHSVIEKGQTVTLRCDPISGHDNLYWYRRVMGKEIKFLLHFVKESKQDESGMPNNRFLAERTGGTYSTLKVQPAELEDSGVYFCASSQALGQPQHFGDGTRLSIL.

This rearrangement joins TRBV5-6 to TRBJ2-5, with D possibly matching TRBD2 (6 bases). CDR3 size: 14 residues. Germline V CDR1 and CDR2: SGHDT, YYEEEE. The V end was cut by 4 bases, the J end by 5 bases, with 15 bases between. The chain's CDR3 is CASSITAGGETQYF. CDR3 nucleotides: TGTGCCAGCAGCATTACGGCTGGGGGGGAGACCCAGTACTTC.

The CDR3: CAISLSGANVLTF. Here the CDR3 DNA reads TGTGCCATCAGCCTCTCTGGGGCCAACGTCCTGACTTTC. The V call is TRBV10-3, the J call TRBJ2-6, with unresolved D. V was clipped by 6 bases and J by 0 bases, with 3 bases between them. CDR1 is ENHRY, CDR2 SYGVKD, per germline. The CDR3 runs to 13 residues.

The chain combines TRBV4-3 with TRBJ2-2; TRBD2 matches 8 bases. CDR1 and CDR2 from the germline V gene are LGHNA and YSLEER. The CDR3 runs 17 residues. Trimming at V came to 4 bases and at J to 4 bases, leaving 11 bases not matched to a gene. The CDR3 loop is CASSPSPTSASTGELFF. CDR3 bases: TGCGCCAGCAGCCCTTCCCCGACTAGCGCTAGCACCGGGGAGCTGTTTTTT.

The chain combines TRBV7-2 with TRBJ2-5; D perhaps matches TRBD2 (6 bases). The CDR3 runs to 14 residues. The germline V and J ends were trimmed by 2 bases and 2 bases, with 9 bases remaining between them. Germline V gives CDR1 SGHTA, CDR2 FQGNSA. For the CDR3, the DNA is TGTGCCAGCAGCTTAATCCGGGGGCAAGAGACCCAGTACTTC. The encoded protein is CASSLIRGQETQYF.

The chain employs TRBV19 and TRBJ1-1; possible D gene TRBD1, 5 bases. Trimming took 4 bases from V and 8 from J, leaving 8 bases between them. Germline V gene data show CDR1 as LNHDA and CDR2 as SQIVND (reference sequence). This CDR3 is 11 amino acids long. In DNA, the CDR3 is TGTGCCAGTAGTAAAGGGGTAGAAGCTTTCTTT. This sequence encodes CASSKGVEAFF. Complete variable domain (other parts from reference TRBV19 and TRBJ1-1): DGGITQSPKYLFRKEGQNVTLSCEQNLNHDAMYWYRQDPGQGLRLIYYSQIVNDFQKGDIAEGYSVSREKKESFPLTVTSAQKNPTAFYLCASSKGVEAFFGQGTRLTVV.

The chain links TRBV29-1 to TRBJ1-1, with TRBD1 matching over 7 bases. The CDR3 extends over 10 amino acids. Germline values: CDR1 SQVTM, CDR2 ANQGSEA. V lost 5 bases, J lost 11 bases, and 5 bases stayed unmatched. CDR3 sequence reads: CSVRQGNAFF. DNA for the CDR3: TGCAGCGTTCGACAGGGAAACGCTTTCTTT.

This sequence joins TRBV29-1 and TRBJ2-3, with 7 bases identical to TRBD2. The length of the CDR3 is 17 residues. Losses at the gene ends were 3 bases for V and 6 bases for J; bases not matched to a gene: 18. Germline lookup yields CDR1 SQVTM and CDR2 ANQGSEA. In DNA, the CDR3 is TGCAGCGTTGAGAACGGGTCCCCGAAGCGGGGAACGGATACGCAGTATTTT. It yields the protein CSVENGSPKRGTDTQYF.

This sequence joins TRBV11-1 and TRBJ2-3; TRBD2 agrees at 7 bases. The CDR3 contains 13 residues. Germline CDR1 is SGHAT and CDR2 is FQDESV (reference sequence). J lost 1 base, V lost 8 bases, and 3 bases had no gene match. The CDR3 nucleotides read TGTGCCAGCTGCCGGGGGGGCACAGATACGCAGTATTTT. It is translated as CASCRGGTDTQYF.

The CDR3 DNA sequence: TGCGCCAGCAGCCAAGATACAGGGGGCCACGAGCAGTACTTC. Translated, it gives CASSQDTGGHEQYF. The chain uses TRBV4-3 and TRBJ2-7; TRBD1 agrees at 9 bases. The trim removed 0 bases at V and 5 bases at J, leaving 2 bases unmatched. The CDR3 totals 14 residues. Per germline, CDR1 LGHNA and CDR2 YSLEER.

This clone showed up just once. The chain recombines TRBV5-4 with TRBJ1-6; D is unresolved. Germline V lookup: CDR1 SGHNT, CDR2 YYREEE (reference sequence). Trimming shortened V by 2 bases and J by 7 bases, and 13 bases separated the two germline ends. CDR3 length equals 15 residues. The CDR3 nucleotides are TGTGCCAGCAGCTTCCGGGCAGTCCTCAATTCACCCCTCCACTTT. Its translation is CASSFRAVLNSPLHF.

The sample holds one count of this clone. This chain uses TRBV7-4 with TRBJ2-3; 13 bases are a match to TRBD2. Germline V lookup: CDR1 SGHVT, CDR2 SQSDAQ. The CDR3 covers 16 residues. With 3 bases clipped from V and 10 bases from J, the junction kept 10 bases outside the gene matches. The CDR3 loop is CASSFWTSGGGASQYF. The CDR3 bases are TGTGCCAGCAGCTTTTGGACTAGCGGGGGTGGGGCATCGCAGTATTTT.

This clone appeared a single time. The rearrangement uses TRBV18 and TRBJ2-4; D gene ambiguous. Looked up from germline, CDR1 is KGHSH and CDR2 is LQKENI. This CDR3 has 15 amino acids. Trimming removed 6 bases from V and 1 base from J, with 13 bases in between. CDR3 sequence reads: CASSSQGPAKNIQYF. For the CDR3, the DNA is TGTGCCAGCTCCTCTCAAGGCCCCGCCAAAAACATTCAGTACTTC.

This clone was counted a few times. The chain couples TRBV13 to TRBJ2-7; 9 bases fit TRBD2. V lost 2 bases and J lost 3; bases outside the gene matches: 5. Germline CDR1 is PRHDT and CDR2 is FYEKMQ (reference sequence). The CDR3 loop spans 15 amino acids. CDR3 amino acids: CASSLRAGGHYEQYF. The CDR3 region has the DNA TGTGCCAGCAGCTTACGGGCGGGGGGGCACTACGAGCAGTACTTC.

The CDR3 nucleotides read TGTGCCAGCAGCCTGGGGGGGGGCTATGGCTACACCTTC. This gives the protein CASSLGGGYGYTF. The V gene is TRBV12-3 or TRBV12-4, the J gene TRBJ1-2; maybe TRBD1 (5 bases). The CDR3 is made up of 13 amino acids. Trimming pared 6 bases from V and 4 bases from J, leaving 12 bases between.

This clone was recorded once. The V and J genes are TRBV7-2 and TRBJ1-3; D possibly corresponds to TRBD1 (5 bases). The CDR3 has 18 residues. The ends were cut back, 3 bases at V and 1 base at J, with 19 bases in the middle. From germline, CDR1 is SGHTA and CDR2 FQGNSA. The CDR3 region is CASSFPGVGGRSGNTIYF. The CDR3 coding sequence is TGTGCCAGCAGCTTCCCGGGCGTGGGGGGGAGGTCTGGAAACACCATATATTTT. The whole variable domain, remainder taken from reference TRBV7-2 and TRBJ1-3, is GAGVSQSPSNKVTEKGKDVELRCDPISGHTALYWYRQSLGQGLEFLIYFQGNSAPDKSGLPSDRFSAERTGGSVSTLTIQRTQQEDSAVYLCASSFPGVGGRSGNTIYFGEGSWLTVV.

The chain combines TRBV15 with TRBJ2-5, with D unclear. This CDR3 has 15 amino acids. From germline, CDR1 is LNHNV and CDR2 YYDKDF (reference sequence). V dropped 0 bases and J dropped 4 bases, with 12 bases sitting between them. For the CDR3, the DNA is TGTGCCACCAGCAGAGATCAGGTGGCCGGAGAGACCCAGTACTTC. Translation gives CATSRDQVAGETQYF.

This chain joins TRBV4-2 and TRBJ1-1, with D possibly being TRBD1 (6 bases). CDR1 and CDR2 from the germline V gene are LGHNA and YNFKEQ. V lost 1 base and J lost 9, with 12 bases in between. The CDR3 contains 13 residues. The DNA for the CDR3 is TGTGCCAGCAGCCAAGTCGGGACACAGAAAGCTTTCTTT. Residues: CASSQVGTQKAFF.

A word on this clone: The same CDR3 arises from other DNA sequences in this sample as well. This rearrangement joins TRBV4-3 to TRBJ1-5; no clear D. The CDR3 is 13 residues long. Germline CDR1 is LGHNA and CDR2 is YSLEER. V shed 0 bases and J shed 6 bases, with 6 bases lying between them. The CDR3 DNA is TGCGCCAGCAGCCAAGAAGTTTCTCAGCCCCAGCATTTT. It encodes CASSQEVSQPQHF.

The chain couples TRBV5-1 to TRBJ2-2; 7 bases are shared with TRBD2. V lost 7 bases and J lost 4; bases outside the gene matches: 7. Germline V gene sequence: CDR1 SGHRS, CDR2 YFSETQ. The CDR3 is made up of 14 amino acids. This CDR3 is CASAWGGTTGELFF. The CDR3 DNA is TGCGCCAGCGCCTGGGGGGGGACCACCGGGGAGCTGTTTTTT.

The rearrangement links TRBV3-1 (or the pseudogene TRBV3-2) to TRBJ2-1; 9 bases are a match to TRBD1. CDR3 length equals 13 residues. Looked up from germline, CDR1 is LGHDT and CDR2 is YNNKEL (reference sequence). The ends lost 5 bases at V and 11 bases at J; junction bases unmatched: 7. CDR3 bases: TGTGCCAGCAGCGGCACGACAGGGGGGAAGCAGTTCTTC. It encodes CASSGTTGGKQFF.

This chain joins TRBV19 and TRBJ2-3, with TRBD2 as a possible D gene (6 bases). There are 15 residues in the CDR3. The ends were cut back, 0 bases at V and 2 bases at J, with 9 bases in the middle. Looked up from germline, CDR1 is LNHDA and CDR2 is SQIVND (reference sequence). The CDR3 DNA reads TGTGCCAGTAGTATAGATCGGACTAACACAGATACGCAGTATTTT. The encoded protein is CASSIDRTNTDTQYF.

In its sample, this clone was seen a few times. The chain couples TRBV29-1 to TRBJ2-7, with 9 bases fitting TRBD2. Per the germline V gene, CDR1 is SQVTM and CDR2 is ANQGSEA. The ends lost 7 bases at V and 0 bases at J; junction bases unmatched: 19. There are 18 residues in the CDR3. The CDR3 DNA reads TGCAGCGCTCACGACCTTATTAGCGGGGGTTTGAGCTCCTACGAGCAGTACTTC. This sequence encodes CSAHDLISGGLSSYEQYF.

This clone was recorded many times. V and J are TRBV18 and TRBJ2-5, with 8 bases fitting TRBD2. V lost 5 bases and J lost 5; bases outside the gene matches: 10. The CDR3 runs 15 residues. CDR1 and CDR2 from the germline V gene are KGHSH and LQKENI. Here the CDR3 DNA reads TGTGCCAGCTCATCACGACCGGGAGGGCGGGAGACCCAGTACTTC. This codes for CASSSRPGGRETQYF. Full variable domain (rest looked up from reference TRBV18 and TRBJ2-5): NAGVMQNPRHLVRRRGQEARLRCSPMKGHSHVYWYRQLPEEGLKFMVYLQKENIIDESGMPKERFSAEFPKEGPSILRIQQVVRGDSAAYFCASSSRPGGRETQYFGPGTRLLVL.

This sequence joins TRBV5-1 and TRBJ1-6; tentative D call: TRBD1 (5 bases). Germline loops: CDR1 SGHRS, CDR2 YFSETQ. The CDR3 is made up of 14 amino acids. The V gene lost 4 bases and the J gene lost 5 bases, with 10 bases spanning the gap. CDR3: CASSAGRNNSPLHF. In nucleotides, the CDR3 is TGCGCCAGCAGCGCGGGACGAAATAATTCACCCCTCCACTTT.

This sequence joins TRBV5-1 and TRBJ1-3; D is perhaps TRBD1 (5 bases). Trimming removed 5 bases from V and 2 bases from J, with 23 bases in between. Per the germline V gene, CDR1 is SGHRS and CDR2 is YFSETQ. The CDR3 has 18 residues. CDR3 sequence: CASSFWIGGEETGNTIYF. CDR3 in DNA: TGCGCCAGCAGTTTTTGGATTGGAGGGGAAGAGACTGGAAACACCATATATTTT.

This rearrangement joins TRBV7-8 to TRBJ2-7; D gene unclear. Per the germline V gene, CDR1 is SGHVS and CDR2 is FQNEAQ. V lost 0 bases, J lost 4 bases, and 7 bases lay in between. The CDR3 is 13 amino acids. This chain's CDR3 is CASSLAGVYEQYV. DNA of the CDR3: TGTGCCAGCAGCTTAGCTGGCGTTTACGAGCAGTACGTC.